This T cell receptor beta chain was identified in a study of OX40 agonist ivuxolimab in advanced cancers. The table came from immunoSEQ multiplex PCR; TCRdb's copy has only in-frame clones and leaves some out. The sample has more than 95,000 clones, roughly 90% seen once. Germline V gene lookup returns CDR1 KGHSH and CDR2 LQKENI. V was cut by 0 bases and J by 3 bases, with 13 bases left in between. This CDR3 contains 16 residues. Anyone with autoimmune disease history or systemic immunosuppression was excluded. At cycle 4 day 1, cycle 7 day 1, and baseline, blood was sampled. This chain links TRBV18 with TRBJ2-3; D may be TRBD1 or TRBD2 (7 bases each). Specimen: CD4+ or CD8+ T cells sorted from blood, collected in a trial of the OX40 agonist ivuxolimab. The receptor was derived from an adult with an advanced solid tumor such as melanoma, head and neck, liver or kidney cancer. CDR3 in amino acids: CASSPPGRGLTDTQYF. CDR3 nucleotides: TGTGCCAGCTCACCACCGGGGAGGGGGCTAACAGATACGCAGTATTTT. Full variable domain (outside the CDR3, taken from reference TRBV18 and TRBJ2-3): NAGVMQNPRHLVRRRGQEARLRCSPMKGHSHVYWYRQLPEEGLKFMVYLQKENIIDESGMPKERFSAEFPKEGPSILRIQQVVRGDSAAYFCASSPPGRGLTDTQYFGPGTRLTVL.